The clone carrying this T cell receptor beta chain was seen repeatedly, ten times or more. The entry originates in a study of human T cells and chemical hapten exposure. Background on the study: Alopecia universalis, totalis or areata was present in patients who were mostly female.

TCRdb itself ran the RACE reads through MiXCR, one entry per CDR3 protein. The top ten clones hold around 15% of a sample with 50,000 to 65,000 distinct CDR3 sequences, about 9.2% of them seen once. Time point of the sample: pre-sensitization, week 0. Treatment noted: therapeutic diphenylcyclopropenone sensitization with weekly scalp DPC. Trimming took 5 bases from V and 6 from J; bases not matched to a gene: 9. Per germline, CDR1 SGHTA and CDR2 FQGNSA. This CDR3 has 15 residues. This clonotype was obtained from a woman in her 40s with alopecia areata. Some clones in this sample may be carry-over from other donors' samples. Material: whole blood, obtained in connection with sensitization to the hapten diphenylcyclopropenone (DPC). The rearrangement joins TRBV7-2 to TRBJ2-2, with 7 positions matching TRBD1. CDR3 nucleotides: TGTGCCAGCAGCCAAAGGACAGGTCTAGCCGGGGAGCTGTTTTTT. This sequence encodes CASSQRTGLAGELFF.